These 13 T cell receptor beta chains originate from one sample sequenced in a study of T-cell reconstitution after alpha-beta-depleted transplantation in children. During its preparation, the TCRbeta library received unique molecular identifiers. TCRdb redid the calling of the PCR reads with MiXCR, one entry per CDR3 protein. The table shows 90,000 to 100,000 distinct CDR3 sequences, with under 25% occurring only once. The source material was PBMCs, sampled before TCRalphabeta/CD19-depleted stem cell transplant. All receptors come from a boy aged 2 to 9 with acute lymphoblastic leukemia, due to receive a stem cell transplant.

This clonotype was seen repeatedly, ten times or more. This chain uses TRBV5-1 with TRBJ1-1, with D uncertain. From germline, CDR1 is SGHRS and CDR2 YFSETQ. The CDR3 extends over 14 amino acids. Between the trimmed V and J ends, which lost 2 bases and 0 bases, there was a span of 8 bases. The CDR3 here is CASSFGLVNTEAFF. The CDR3 nucleotides are TGCGCCAGCAGCTTTGGGTTGGTGAACACTGAAGCTTTCTTT.

The chain uses TRBV7-7 and TRBJ1-1; D is ambiguous. Germline V CDR1 and CDR2: SSHAT, FNYEAQ (reference sequence). The CDR3 loop spans 13 amino acids. V was trimmed by 3 bases and J by 0 bases, leaving 5 bases between them. The CDR3 here is CASSLAMNTEAFF. Written as DNA, the CDR3 is TGTGCCAGCAGCTTGGCGATGAACACTGAAGCTTTCTTT.

There are a few counts of this clonotype. The chain employs TRBV4-2 and TRBJ1-2, with D uncertain. The CDR3 has 16 amino acids. The V and J ends lost 0 bases and 3 bases respectively, with 14 bases between them. Germline CDR1 LGHNA, CDR2 YNFKEQ. The CDR3, as DNA: TGTGCCAGCAGCCAAGATTTAATGCAAGGAGACTATGGCTACACCTTC. Protein: CASSQDLMQGDYGYTF.

This clonotype was seen many times. This chain uses TRBV24-1 with TRBJ1-2; D gene unclear. Germline CDR1 reads KGHDR; CDR2 reads SFDVKD. V shed 4 bases and J shed 4 bases, with 12 bases lying between them. The length of the CDR3 is 14 residues. CDR3 protein: CATSEPSGSYGYTF. DNA for the CDR3: TGTGCCACCAGTGAGCCATCCGGGAGCTATGGCTACACCTTC.

CDR3 in amino acids: CASSGGGVAADTQYF. Here the CDR3 DNA reads TGTGCCAGCAGCGGGGGCGGAGTAGCGGCAGATACGCAGTATTTT. The chain recombines TRBV7-9 with TRBJ2-3, with D possibly called TRBD1 or TRBD2 (6 bases each). This CDR3 spans 15 amino acids. Germline values: CDR1 SEHNR, CDR2 FQNEAQ (reference sequence). V lost 5 bases and J lost 4, with 16 bases in between.

The V call is TRBV4-1, the J call TRBJ1-5; D is undetermined. The CDR3 covers 16 residues. CDR1 and CDR2 (germline): MGHRA, YSYEKL. V gave up 4 bases and J gave up 7 bases, with 20 bases separating them. The CDR3 sequence is CASSPQVGISGQPQHF. In DNA form, the CDR3 reads TGCGCCAGCAGCCCCCAGGTGGGGATTTCGGGACAGCCCCAGCATTTT.

This clonotype was observed a few times. The rearrangement joins TRBV7-9 to TRBJ2-1; D not resolved. V lost 1 base to trimming and J lost 2 bases, with 6 bases between them. Germline-derived CDR1 and CDR2 are SEHNR and FQNEAQ (reference sequence). The CDR3 totals 14 residues. The CDR3 region is CASSLDTTYNEQFF. CDR3 nucleotide sequence: TGTGCCAGCAGCTTAGATACCACCTACAATGAGCAGTTCTTC.

The rearrangement joins TRBV28 to TRBJ2-2; D is undetermined. Germline V CDR1 and CDR2: MDHEN, SYDVKM. Trimming stripped 3 bases from V and 0 bases from J, with 8 bases between. There are 15 residues in the CDR3. This chain's CDR3 is CASSLGSTNTGELFF. The CDR3 DNA is TGTGCCAGCAGTTTGGGCAGCACGAACACCGGGGAGCTGTTTTTT.

This clonotype was seen repeatedly, ten times or more. This chain joins TRBV5-5 and TRBJ2-7; TRBD2 agrees at 8 bases. CDR3 length equals 15 residues. J was trimmed by 4 bases and V by 0 bases; bases with no gene match: 6. CDR1 and CDR2 (germline): SGHKS, YYEKEE (reference sequence). CDR3 protein: CASSLEGTSLYEQYF. The CDR3 DNA is TGTGCCAGCAGCTTGGAAGGGACTAGTTTGTACGAGCAGTACTTC.

This chain connects TRBV11-2 to TRBJ2-3; 8 nucleotides agree with TRBD2. The V segment lost 5 bases and the J segment 0 bases; nucleotides outside the gene matches: 19. This CDR3 region has 20 residues. In germline, CDR1 is SGHAT, CDR2 FQNNGV. The CDR3 DNA follows: TGTGCCAGCAGCGTTAGGAAAACTAGCGGAGGGGACCCTAGCACAGATACGCAGTATTTT. Its translation: CASSVRKTSGGDPSTDTQYF.

This clonotype has a handful of counts. The rearrangement joins TRBV20-1 to TRBJ1-5; D is possibly TRBD1 (5 bases). The V end lost 3 bases, the J end lost 10 bases, and 13 bases lay between the germline ends. The CDR3 runs to 12 residues. Germline CDR1 is DFQATT and CDR2 is SNEGSKA (reference sequence). DNA of the CDR3: TGCAGTGCTAGGGGAGGGGATGGACCCCAGCATTTT. It translates to CSARGGDGPQHF.

The rearrangement uses TRBV12-3 or TRBV12-4 and TRBJ2-4; D call uncertain. The V and J ends lost 5 bases and 5 bases respectively, with 10 bases between them. CDR3 size: 13 residues. The CDR3 nucleotides are TGTGCCAGCAGTGGGATAGGAGAAAACATTCAGTACTTC. Protein product: CASSGIGENIQYF.

This clonotype has a handful of counts. The rearrangement links TRBV5-1 to TRBJ1-2, with 9 bases lining up with TRBD1. V shed 2 bases and J 8 bases; nucleotides not matched to a gene: 7. From germline, CDR1 is SGHRS and CDR2 YFSETQ. The CDR3 is 14 amino acids. The CDR3 is CASSFGQGNGGYTF. CDR3 nucleotide sequence: TGCGCCAGCAGCTTCGGACAGGGGAATGGAGGCTACACCTTC.